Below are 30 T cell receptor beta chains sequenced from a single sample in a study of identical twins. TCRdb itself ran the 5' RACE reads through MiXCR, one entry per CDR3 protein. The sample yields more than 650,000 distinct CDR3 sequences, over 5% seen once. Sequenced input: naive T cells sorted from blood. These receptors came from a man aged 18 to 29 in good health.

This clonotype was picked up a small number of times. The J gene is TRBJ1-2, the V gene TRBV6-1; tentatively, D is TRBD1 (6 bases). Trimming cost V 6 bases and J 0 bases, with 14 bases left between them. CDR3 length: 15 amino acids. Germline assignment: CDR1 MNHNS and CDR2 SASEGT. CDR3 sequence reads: CASSTGTPTNYGYTF. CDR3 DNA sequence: TGTGCCAGCAGCACCGGGACACCGACTAACTATGGCTACACCTTC.

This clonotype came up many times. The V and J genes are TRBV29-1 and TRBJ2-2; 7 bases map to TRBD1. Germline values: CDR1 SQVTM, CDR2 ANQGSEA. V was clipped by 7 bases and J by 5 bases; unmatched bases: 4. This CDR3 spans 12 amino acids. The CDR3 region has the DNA TGCAGCGCAAAACAGGGGACCGGGGAGCTGTTTTTT. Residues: CSAKQGTGELFF.

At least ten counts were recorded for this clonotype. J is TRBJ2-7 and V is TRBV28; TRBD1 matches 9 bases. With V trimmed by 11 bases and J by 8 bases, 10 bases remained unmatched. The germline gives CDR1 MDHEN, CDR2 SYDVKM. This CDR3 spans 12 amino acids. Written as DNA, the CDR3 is TGTGCCCCCCCAGGGACAGGGCTTAAGCAGTACTTC. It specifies CAPPGTGLKQYF.

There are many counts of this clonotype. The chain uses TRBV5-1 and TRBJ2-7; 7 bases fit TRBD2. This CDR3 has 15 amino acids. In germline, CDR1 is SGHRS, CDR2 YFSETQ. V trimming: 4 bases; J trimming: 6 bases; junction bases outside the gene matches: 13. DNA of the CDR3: TGCGCCAGCAGCGTAACTAGCGAGAGACTCGTCGAGCAGTACTTC. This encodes CASSVTSERLVEQYF.

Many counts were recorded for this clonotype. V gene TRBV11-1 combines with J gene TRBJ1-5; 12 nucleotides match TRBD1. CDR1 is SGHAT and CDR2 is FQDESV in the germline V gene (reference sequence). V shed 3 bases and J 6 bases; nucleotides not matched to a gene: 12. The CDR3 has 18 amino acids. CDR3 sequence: CASSFTPGQGARGQPQHF. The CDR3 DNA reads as TGTGCCAGCAGCTTCACCCCGGGACAGGGGGCGCGAGGTCAGCCCCAGCATTTT.

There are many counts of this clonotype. DNA for the CDR3: TGCGCCAGCAGCTTACAGGGGGCGACCCGTCCTGTCTACGAGCAGTACTTC. This sequence encodes CASSLQGATRPVYEQYF. V is TRBV5-1 and J is TRBJ2-7; 9 nucleotides agree with TRBD1. The CDR3 covers 17 residues. The V segment lost 2 bases and the J segment 3 bases; nucleotides outside the gene matches: 12. Germline CDR1 reads SGHRS; CDR2 reads YFSETQ.

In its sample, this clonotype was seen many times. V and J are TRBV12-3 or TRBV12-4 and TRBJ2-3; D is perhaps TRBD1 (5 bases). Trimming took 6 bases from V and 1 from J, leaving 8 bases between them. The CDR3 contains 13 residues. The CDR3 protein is CASSSTGTDTQYF. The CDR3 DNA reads TGTGCCAGCAGCTCGACAGGCACAGATACGCAGTATTTT.

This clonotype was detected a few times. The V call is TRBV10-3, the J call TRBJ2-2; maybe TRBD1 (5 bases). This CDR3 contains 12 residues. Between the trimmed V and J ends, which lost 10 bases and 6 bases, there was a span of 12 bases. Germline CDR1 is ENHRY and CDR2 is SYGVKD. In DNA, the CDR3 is TGTGCCACCGAAGGGGATGCCGGGGAGCTGTTTTTT. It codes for CATEGDAGELFF.

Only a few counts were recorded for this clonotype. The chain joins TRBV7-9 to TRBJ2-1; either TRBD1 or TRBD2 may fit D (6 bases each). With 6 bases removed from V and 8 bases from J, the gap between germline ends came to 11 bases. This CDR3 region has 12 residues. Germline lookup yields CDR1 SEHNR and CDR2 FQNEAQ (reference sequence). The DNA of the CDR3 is TGTGCCAGCAGACAAGGGGGGCATGAGCAGTTCTTC. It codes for CASRQGGHEQFF.

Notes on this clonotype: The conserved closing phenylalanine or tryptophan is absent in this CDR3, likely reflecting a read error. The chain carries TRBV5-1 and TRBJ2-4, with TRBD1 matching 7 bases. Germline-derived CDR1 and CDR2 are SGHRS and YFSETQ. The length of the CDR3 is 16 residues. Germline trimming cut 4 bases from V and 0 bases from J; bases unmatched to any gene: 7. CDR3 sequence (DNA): TGCGCCAGCAGCAACCGGGACAGAGTAGCCAAAAACATTCAGTACTAC. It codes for CASSNRDRVAKNIQYY.

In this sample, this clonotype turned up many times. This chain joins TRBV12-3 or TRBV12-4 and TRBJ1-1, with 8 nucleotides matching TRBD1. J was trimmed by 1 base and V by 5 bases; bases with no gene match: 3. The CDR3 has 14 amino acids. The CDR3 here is CASSPGTGNTEAFF. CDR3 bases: TGTGCCAGCAGTCCGGGGACAGGGAACACTGAAGCTTTCTTT.

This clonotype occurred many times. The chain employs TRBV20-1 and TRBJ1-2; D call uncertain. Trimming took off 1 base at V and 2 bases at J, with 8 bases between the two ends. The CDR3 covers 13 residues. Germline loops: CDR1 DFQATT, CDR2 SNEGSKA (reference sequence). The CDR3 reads CSARGSKNYGYTF. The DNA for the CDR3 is TGCAGTGCTAGAGGTTCGAAAAACTATGGCTACACCTTC.

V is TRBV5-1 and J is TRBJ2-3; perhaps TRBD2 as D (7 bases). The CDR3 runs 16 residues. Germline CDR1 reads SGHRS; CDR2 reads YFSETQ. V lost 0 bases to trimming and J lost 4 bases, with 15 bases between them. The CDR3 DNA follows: TGCGCCAGCAGCTTGGCCGGCGGGGGCGGGGCAGATACGCAGTATTTT. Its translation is CASSLAGGGGADTQYF.

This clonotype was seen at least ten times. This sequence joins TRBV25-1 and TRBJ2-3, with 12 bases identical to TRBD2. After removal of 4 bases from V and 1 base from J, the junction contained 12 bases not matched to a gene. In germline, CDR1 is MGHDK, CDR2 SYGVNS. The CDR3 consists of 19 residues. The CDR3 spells CASSGLAGVSIQGTDTQYF. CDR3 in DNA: TGTGCCAGCAGTGGACTAGCGGGAGTCAGTATTCAAGGCACAGATACGCAGTATTTT. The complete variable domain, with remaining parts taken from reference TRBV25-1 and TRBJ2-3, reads EADIYQTPRYLVIGTGKKITLECSQTMGHDKMYWYQQDPGMELHLIHYSYGVNSTEKGDLSSESTVSRIRTEHFPLTLESARPSHTSQYLCASSGLAGVSIQGTDTQYFGPGTRLTVL.

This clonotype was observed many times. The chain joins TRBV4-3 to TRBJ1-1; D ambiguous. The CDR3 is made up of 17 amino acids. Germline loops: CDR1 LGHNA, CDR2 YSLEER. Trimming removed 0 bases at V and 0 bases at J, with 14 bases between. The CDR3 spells CASSQERVGRMNTEAFF. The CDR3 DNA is TGCGCCAGCAGCCAAGAAAGAGTCGGACGGATGAACACTGAAGCTTTCTTT.

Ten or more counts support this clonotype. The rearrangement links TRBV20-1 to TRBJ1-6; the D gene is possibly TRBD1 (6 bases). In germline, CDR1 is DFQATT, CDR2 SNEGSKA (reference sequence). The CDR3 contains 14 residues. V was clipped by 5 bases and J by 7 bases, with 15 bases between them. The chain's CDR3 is CSAVTGFSNSPLHF. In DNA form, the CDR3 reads TGCAGTGCTGTTACAGGGTTTAGCAATTCACCCCTCCACTTT.

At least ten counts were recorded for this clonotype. The CDR3 sequence is CASSYSSAGLAETQYF. Here the CDR3 DNA reads TGTGCCAGCAGTTACTCGTCGGCAGGCCTAGCAGAGACCCAGTACTTC. This chain links TRBV6-5 with TRBJ2-5; possible D gene TRBD2, 5 bases. Germline CDR1 is MNHEY and CDR2 is SVGAGI. Trimming took 0 bases from V and 4 from J, leaving 15 bases between them. This CDR3 spans 16 amino acids.

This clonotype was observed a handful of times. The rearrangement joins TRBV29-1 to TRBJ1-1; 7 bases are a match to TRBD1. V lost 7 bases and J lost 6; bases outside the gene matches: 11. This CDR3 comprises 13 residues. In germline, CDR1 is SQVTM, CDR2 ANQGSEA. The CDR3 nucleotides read TGCAGCGCAACCTCGGGACAGCTTTCTGAAGCTTTCTTT. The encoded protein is CSATSGQLSEAFF.

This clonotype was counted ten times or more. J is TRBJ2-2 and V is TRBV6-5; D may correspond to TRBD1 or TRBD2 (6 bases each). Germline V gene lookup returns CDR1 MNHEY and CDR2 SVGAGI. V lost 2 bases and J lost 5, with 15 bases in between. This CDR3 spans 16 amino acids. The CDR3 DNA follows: TGTGCCAGCAGTTACCCAAACGTAGGGGGGACCGGGGAGCTGTTTTTT. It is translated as CASSYPNVGGTGELFF.

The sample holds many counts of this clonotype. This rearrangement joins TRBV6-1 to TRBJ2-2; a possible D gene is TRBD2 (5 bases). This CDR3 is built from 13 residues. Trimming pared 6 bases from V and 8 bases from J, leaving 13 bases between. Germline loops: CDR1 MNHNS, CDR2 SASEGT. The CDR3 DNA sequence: TGTGCCAGCAGGATTAGCGAGCGGGGGGAGCTGTTTTTT. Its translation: CASRISERGELFF.

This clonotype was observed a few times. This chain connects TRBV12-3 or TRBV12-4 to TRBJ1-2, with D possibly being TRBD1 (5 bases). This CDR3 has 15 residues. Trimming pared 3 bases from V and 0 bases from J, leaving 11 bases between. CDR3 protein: CASSFQRGTNYGYTF. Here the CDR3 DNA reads TGTGCCAGCAGTTTTCAGAGGGGAACTAACTATGGCTACACCTTC.

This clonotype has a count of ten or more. CDR3 nucleotide sequence: TGTGCCACCAGTGATTCCAGGGGTCCCGGGGAGCTGTTTTTT. Its protein product is CATSDSRGPGELFF. The rearrangement links TRBV24-1 to TRBJ2-2, with D perhaps matching TRBD1 (6 bases). Germline loops: CDR1 KGHDR, CDR2 SFDVKD. V lost 2 bases and J lost 6, with 9 bases in between. This CDR3 is 14 amino acids long.

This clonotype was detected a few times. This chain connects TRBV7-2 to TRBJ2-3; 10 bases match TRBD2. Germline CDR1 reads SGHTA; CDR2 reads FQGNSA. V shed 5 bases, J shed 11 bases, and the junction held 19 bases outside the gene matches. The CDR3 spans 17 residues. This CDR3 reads CASSPKTGLANLLGQYF. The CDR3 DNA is TGTGCCAGCAGCCCAAAAACGGGACTAGCGAACCTGTTGGGGCAGTATTTT.

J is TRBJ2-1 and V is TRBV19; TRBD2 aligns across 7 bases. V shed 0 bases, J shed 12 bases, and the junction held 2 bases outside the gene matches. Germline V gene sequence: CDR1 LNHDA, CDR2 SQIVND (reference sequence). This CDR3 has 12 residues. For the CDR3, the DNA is TGTGCCAGTAGTATAGAACGGACTAGGCAGTTCTTC. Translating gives CASSIERTRQFF.

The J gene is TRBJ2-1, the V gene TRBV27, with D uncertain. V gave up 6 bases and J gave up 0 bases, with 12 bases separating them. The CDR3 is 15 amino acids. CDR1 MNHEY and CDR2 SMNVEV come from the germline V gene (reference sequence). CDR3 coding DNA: TGTGCCAGCAGCCTGACTGTCGTCTCCTACAATGAGCAGTTCTTC. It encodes CASSLTVVSYNEQFF.

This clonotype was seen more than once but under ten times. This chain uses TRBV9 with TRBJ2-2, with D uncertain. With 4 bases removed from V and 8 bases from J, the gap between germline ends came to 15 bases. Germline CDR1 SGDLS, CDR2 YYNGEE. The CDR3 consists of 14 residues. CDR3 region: CASSSWPQGGELFF. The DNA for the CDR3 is TGTGCCAGCAGCTCCTGGCCTCAAGGGGGGGAGCTGTTTTTT. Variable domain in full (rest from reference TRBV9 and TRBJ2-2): DSGVTQTPKHLITATGQRVTLRCSPRSGDLSVYWYQQSLDQGLQFLIQYYNGEERAKGNILERFSAQQFPDLHSELNLSSLELGDSALYFCASSSWPQGGELFFGEGSRLTVL.

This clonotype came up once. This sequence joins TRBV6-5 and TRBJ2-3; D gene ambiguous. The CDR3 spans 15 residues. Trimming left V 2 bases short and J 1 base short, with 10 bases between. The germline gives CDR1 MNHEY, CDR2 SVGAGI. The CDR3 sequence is CASSYQTAGTDTQYF. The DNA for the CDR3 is TGTGCCAGCAGTTACCAAACGGCGGGCACAGATACGCAGTATTTT.

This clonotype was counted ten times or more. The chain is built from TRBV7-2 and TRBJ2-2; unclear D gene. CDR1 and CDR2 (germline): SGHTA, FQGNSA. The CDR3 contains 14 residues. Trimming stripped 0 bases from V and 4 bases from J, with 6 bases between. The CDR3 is CASSLAQSTGELFF. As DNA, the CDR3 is TGTGCCAGCAGCTTAGCGCAGAGCACCGGGGAGCTGTTTTTT.

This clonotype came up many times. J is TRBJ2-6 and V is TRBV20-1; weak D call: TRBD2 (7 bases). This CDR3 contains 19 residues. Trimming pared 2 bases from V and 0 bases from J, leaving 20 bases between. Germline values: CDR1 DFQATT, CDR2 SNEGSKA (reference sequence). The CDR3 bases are TGCAGTGCTAGATTGGGGGGGGACAACCTACCCTCTGGGGCCAACGTCCTGACTTTC. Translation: CSARLGGDNLPSGANVLTF.

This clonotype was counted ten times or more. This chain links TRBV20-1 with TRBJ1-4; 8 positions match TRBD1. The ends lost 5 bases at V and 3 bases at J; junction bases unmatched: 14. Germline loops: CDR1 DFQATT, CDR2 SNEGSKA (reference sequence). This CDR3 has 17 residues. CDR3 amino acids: CSAVPGQGARANEKLFF. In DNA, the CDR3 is TGCAGTGCTGTTCCGGGGCAGGGGGCTAGGGCTAATGAAAAACTGTTTTTT.